These T cell receptor beta chains were read from a single sample in a study of T cell repertoires in cytomegalovirus infection. TCRdb reprocessed the reads via MiXCR and lists one record per CDR3 protein. The table has approximately 500,000 distinct CDR3 sequences, roughly 29% seen once. Sequencing was performed on PBMCs. The receptors stem from a human donor in good health (CMV status not recorded). Some clones in this sample may be carry-over from other donors' samples. Each CDR3 is given with its conserved first and last residue. Fields, in order: V gene, clone size, J gene, D gene, CDR3 protein, CDR3 DNA. D genes are given only for firm matches. Expanded clones are given a class, and other clones once, few, many or no size at all.

v_gene: TRBV28
abundance: few
j_gene: TRBJ2-3
d_gene: NA
CDR3aa: CASSSPGTDTQYF
CDR3nt: TGTGCCAGCAGTTCCCCGGGGACAGATACGCAGTATTTT

v_gene: TRBV20-1
abundance: few
j_gene: TRBJ2-5
d_gene: TRBD2
CDR3aa: CSARLALEETQYF
CDR3nt: TGCAGTGCTCGACTAGCGCTCGAAGAGACCCAGTACTTC

v_gene: TRBV19
abundance: few
j_gene: TRBJ2-1
d_gene: TRBD2
CDR3aa: CAGGDYNEQFF
CDR3nt: TGTGCCGGGGGGGATTACAATGAGCAGTTCTTC

v_gene: TRBV25-1
abundance: NA
j_gene: TRBJ2-2
d_gene: NA
CDR3aa: CASSPRPGPTGELFF
CDR3nt: TGTGCCAGCAGTCCCAGACCCGGACCAACCGGGGAGCTGTTTTTT

v_gene: TRBV5-8
abundance: NA
j_gene: TRBJ1-2
d_gene: NA
CDR3aa: CASSFRDGKGVF
CDR3nt: TGTGCCAGCAGCTTCCGGGACGGCAAGGGGGTCTTC

v_gene: TRBV28
abundance: NA
j_gene: TRBJ1-5
d_gene: TRBD1
CDR3aa: CASSDGQVNQPQHF
CDR3nt: TGTGCCAGCAGCGACGGACAGGTCAATCAGCCCCAGCATTTT

v_gene: TRBV7-9
abundance: few
j_gene: TRBJ2-1
d_gene: NA
CDR3aa: CASTWTVDVNEQFF
CDR3nt: TGTGCCAGCACTTGGACAGTGGACGTCAATGAGCAGTTCTTC

v_gene: TRBV12-3/TRBV12-4
abundance: few
j_gene: TRBJ2-3
d_gene: TRBD2
CDR3aa: CASSSGLAGHTDTQYF
CDR3nt: TGTGCCAGCAGTTCGGGACTAGCGGGCCACACAGATACGCAGTATTTT

v_gene: TRBV6-6
abundance: NA
j_gene: TRBJ2-7
d_gene: TRBD1
CDR3aa: CASRTGTGSLYYEQYF
CDR3nt: TGTGCCAGCAGGACCGGGACAGGCAGCTTGTACTACGAGCAGTACTTC

v_gene: TRBV14
abundance: NA
j_gene: TRBJ1-6
d_gene: NA
CDR3aa: CASSHNSRVGTLHF
CDR3nt: TGTGCCAGCAGCCATAATTCGCGGGTTGGTACCCTCCACTTT

v_gene: TRBV7-2
abundance: many
j_gene: TRBJ1-1
d_gene: TRBD1
CDR3aa: CASTPGQGNFRAFF
CDR3nt: TGTGCCAGCACCCCGGGACAGGGCAACTTTAGGGCTTTCTTT

v_gene: TRBV6-1
abundance: many
j_gene: TRBJ2-2
d_gene: NA
CDR3aa: CASREQGGGELFF
CDR3nt: TGTGCCAGCAGAGAACAGGGAGGCGGGGAGCTGTTTTTT

v_gene: TRBV7-9
abundance: NA
j_gene: TRBJ1-3
d_gene: NA
CDR3aa: CASSISGASGNTIYF
CDR3nt: TGTGCCAGCAGCATATCGGGGGCCTCTGGAAACACCATATATTTT

v_gene: TRBV20-1
abundance: NA
j_gene: TRBJ2-3
d_gene: TRBD2
CDR3aa: CSARDIRLAGMTFTDTQYF
CDR3nt: TGCAGTGCTAGAGATATTCGACTAGCGGGTATGACTTTCACAGATACGCAGTATTTT

v_gene: TRBV4-3
abundance: few
j_gene: TRBJ1-3
d_gene: NA
CDR3aa: CASSQDYGGNTIYF
CDR3nt: TGCGCCAGCAGCCAAGACTATGGGGGAAACACCATATATTTT

v_gene: TRBV2
abundance: few
j_gene: TRBJ2-2
d_gene: TRBD2
CDR3aa: CASSGTSGATGELFF
CDR3nt: TGTGCCAGCAGTGGGACTAGCGGGGCCACCGGGGAGCTGTTTTTT

v_gene: TRBV11-2
abundance: NA
j_gene: TRBJ2-5
d_gene: TRBD1
CDR3aa: CASSLGTGSQYF
CDR3nt: TGTGCCAGCAGCTTGGGGACAGGGAGTCAGTACTTC

v_gene: TRBV29-1
abundance: NA
j_gene: TRBJ1-1
d_gene: TRBD1
CDR3aa: CSVSRDSSTEAFF
CDR3nt: TGCAGCGTTTCTAGGGACAGCAGCACTGAAGCTTTCTTT

v_gene: TRBV19
abundance: NA
j_gene: TRBJ2-5
d_gene: TRBD1
CDR3aa: CASREQGAGETQYF
CDR3nt: TGTGCCAGTAGAGAACAGGGGGCAGGAGAGACCCAGTACTTC

v_gene: TRBV2
abundance: NA
j_gene: TRBJ1-1
d_gene: NA
CDR3aa: CASSDLGTEAFF
CDR3nt: TGTGCCAGCAGTGATTTGGGCACTGAAGCTTTCTTT

v_gene: TRBV27
abundance: NA
j_gene: TRBJ2-1
d_gene: TRBD2
CDR3aa: CASSFSAGSGNEQFF
CDR3nt: TGTGCCAGCAGTTTCTCAGCGGGATCTGGAAATGAGCAGTTCTTC

v_gene: TRBV7-2
abundance: NA
j_gene: TRBJ2-7
d_gene: NA
CDR3aa: CASSLGQEQYF
CDR3nt: TGTGCCAGCAGCTTAGGACAAGAGCAGTACTTC